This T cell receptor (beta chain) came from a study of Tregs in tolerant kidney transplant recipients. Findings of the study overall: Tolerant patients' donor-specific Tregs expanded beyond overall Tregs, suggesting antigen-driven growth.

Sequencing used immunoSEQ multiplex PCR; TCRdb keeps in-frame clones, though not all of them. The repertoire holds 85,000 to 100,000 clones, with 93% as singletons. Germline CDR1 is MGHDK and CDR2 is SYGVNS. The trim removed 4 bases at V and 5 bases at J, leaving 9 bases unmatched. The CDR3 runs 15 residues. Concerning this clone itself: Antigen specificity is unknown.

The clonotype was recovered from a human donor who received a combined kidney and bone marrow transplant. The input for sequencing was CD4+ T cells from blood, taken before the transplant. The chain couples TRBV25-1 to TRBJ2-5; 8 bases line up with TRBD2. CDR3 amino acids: CASSAFAGGGETQYF. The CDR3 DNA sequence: TGTGCCAGCAGTGCCTTTGCGGGAGGTGGGGAGACCCAGTACTTC.